Listed here is a single T cell receptor beta chain. This sample was included in a study of blood T cell repertoires in COVID-19. Study details: The United States, Italy and Spain provided the acute and convalescent COVID-19 samples. Nucleic acid was either cDNA or gDNA, and it came from T cells, B-cell-depleted T cells, or PBMCs.

Study processing details: Estimates of nucleated cell counts were drawn from the amplification of reference gene primers. Assay used: immunoSEQ multiplex PCR; TCRdb lists only in-frame clones, some missing. The D gene and trimming were derived from the DNA, and the V and J assignments and clone size from that table. The sample yields about 140,000 clones, 80% to 90% seen once. The CDR3 has 14 amino acids. V was pared by 4 bases and J by 1 base, with 9 bases between. Germline CDR1 and CDR2: SGHNT and YYREEE (reference sequence). The sequence derives from a woman aged 40 to 50 with acute or convalescent COVID-19. This sequence joins TRBV5-4 and TRBJ2-1; D gene unclear. Input material: peripheral blood. This chain's CDR3 is CASSLAESYNEQFF. The CDR3, as DNA: TGTGCCAGCAGCCTTGCCGAGTCCTACAATGAGCAGTTCTTC.